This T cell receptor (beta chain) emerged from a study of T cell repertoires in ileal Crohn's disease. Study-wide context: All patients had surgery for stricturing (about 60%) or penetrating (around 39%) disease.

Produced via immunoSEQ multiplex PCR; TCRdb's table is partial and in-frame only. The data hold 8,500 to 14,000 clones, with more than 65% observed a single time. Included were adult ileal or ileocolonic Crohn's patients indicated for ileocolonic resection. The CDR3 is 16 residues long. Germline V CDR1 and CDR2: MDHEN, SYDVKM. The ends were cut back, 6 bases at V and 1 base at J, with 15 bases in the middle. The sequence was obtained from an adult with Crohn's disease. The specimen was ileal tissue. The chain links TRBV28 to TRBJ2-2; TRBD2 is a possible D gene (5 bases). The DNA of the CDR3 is TGTGCCAGCAGGACCCGGGGTAAAAGGAACACCGGGGAGCTGTTTTTT. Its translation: CASRTRGKRNTGELFF.